Listed below are T cell receptor beta chains from one sample, sequenced in a study of blood T cell repertoires in COVID-19. The table came from immunoSEQ multiplex PCR; TCRdb's copy has only in-frame clones and leaves some out. Of about 170,000 clones listed, around 90% were seen once; the top ten hold approximately 2%. Sequencing input: peripheral blood. The source is a man between 50 and 59 years old who had recovered from COVID-19. The CDR3 runs from the conserved cysteine through the conserved F or W. The D gene is left open where the match is weak. Only some rows state a clone size, as once, few, many or a class for expanded clones.

>TRBV5-6|-|-|TRBJ2-7
TGTGCCAGCAGCCCGGACAGCCTGAATTATTACGAGCAGTACTTC
CASSPDSLNYYEQYF
>TRBV19|-|-|TRBJ2-5
TGTGCCAGTAGTTCGCAGGGTGGTTCAGGCGAGACCCAGTACTTC
CASSSQGGSGETQYF
>TRBV7-9|TRBD2|few|TRBJ2-1
TGTGCCAGCAGCCCTAGGGAGGGCTCCTACAATGAGCAGTTCTTC
CASSPREGSYNEQFF
>TRBV19|-|-|TRBJ2-3
TGTGCCAGTCGTGTCGAGGGCGGGCGCACAGATACGCAGTATTTT
CASRVEGGRTDTQYF
>TRBV19|TRBD1|-|TRBJ2-7
TGTGCCAGTAGTAGGGACAGGGGGCGCTACGAGCAGTACTTC
CASSRDRGRYEQYF
>TRBV28|-|-|TRBJ1-2
TGTGCCAGCACGCGGGTCGGCGCTAACTATGGCTACACCTTC
CASTRVGANYGYTF
>TRBV6-2/TRBV6-3|TRBD1|few|TRBJ1-2
TGTGCCAGCAGTCCGACAGGGGATTATGGCTACACCTTC
CASSPTGDYGYTF
>TRBV7-3|-|-|TRBJ1-1
TGTGCCAGCACCACCCGACCAGGGAACACTGAAGCTTTCTTT
CASTTRPGNTEAFF
>TRBV5-4|-|-|TRBJ2-5
TGTGCCAGCAGCGGCGACAGTCAAGAGACCCAGTACTTC
CASSGDSQETQYF
>TRBV5-1|TRBD1|-|TRBJ2-7
TGCGCCAGCAGCTCGGGACAGTCCTACGAGCAGTACTTC
CASSSGQSYEQYF
>TRBV28|-|few|TRBJ2-2
TGTGCCAGCAGTCCCATAGGACAGGGAGGGACCGGGGAGCTGTTTTTT
CASSPIGQGGTGELFF
>TRBV11-3|TRBD1|-|TRBJ2-5
TGTGCCAGCAGCCCCCGGACAGGGGGCGTGGAGACCCAGTACTTC
CASSPRTGGVETQYF
>TRBV4-1|TRBD1|many|TRBJ2-1
TGCGCCAGCTCCCAAGTTCGGGGACAGGGATCCTACAATGAGCAGTTCTTC
CASSQVRGQGSYNEQFF
>TRBV14|-|-|TRBJ1-1
TGTGCCAGCAGCCAGGAGGGGAGGAACACTGAAGCTTTCTTT
CASSQEGRNTEAFF
>TRBV7-2|-|-|TRBJ1-2
TGTGCCAGCAGCTTAGTTCAGTCTGGCTACACCTTC
CASSLVQSGYTF
>TRBV5-1|TRBD1|-|TRBJ1-2
TGCGCCAGCAGTTCTAGACAGGGGGGTAACTATGGCTACACCTTC
CASSSRQGGNYGYTF
>TRBV6-5|-|-|TRBJ2-3
TGTGCCAGCAGCACCGGACTAACCCTCGGGGATTTT
CASSTGLTLGDF
>TRBV19|-|once|TRBJ2-4
TGTGCCAGTACCCCGCCCAGACAAAACGTTCAGTACTTC
CASTPPRQNVQYF
>TRBV6-5|-|-|TRBJ1-3
TGTGCCAGCAGTACCCGGGGGTACGGAAACACCATATATTTT
CASSTRGYGNTIYF
>TRBV9|TRBD1|once|TRBJ2-7
TGTGCCAGCAGCGGGACAGGGCGGACCTACGAGCAGTACTTC
CASSGTGRTYEQYF
>TRBV11-2|TRBD1|-|TRBJ1-2
TGTGCCAGCAGCTCAGGGGACAGGGACTATGGCTACACCTTC
CASSSGDRDYGYTF
>TRBV5-1|-|-|TRBJ2-2
TGCGCCAGCAGCTTGAACAACAGGGAAACGTTACGACGTTGGACCGGGGAGCTGTTTTTT
CASSLNNRETLRRWTGELFF
>TRBV5-5|TRBD1|-|TRBJ1-1
TGTGCCAGCAGCTGGGACAGGGGGAGGAACACTGAAGCTTTCTTT
CASSWDRGRNTEAFF
>TRBV25-1|-|-|TRBJ1-1
TGTGCCAGCACTAGGGGAGGATCCACTGAAGCTTTCTTT
CASTRGGSTEAFF
>TRBV6-2/TRBV6-3|TRBD2|-|TRBJ2-7
TGTGCCAGCAGTTACAACCAGCGGGGGGTCTACGAGCAGTACTTC
CASSYNQRGVYEQYF
>TRBV6-5|-|-|TRBJ1-2
TGTGCCAGCAGTTACACAGGGAACCTTAACTATGGCTACACCTTC
CASSYTGNLNYGYTF
>TRBV19|TRBD2|-|TRBJ2-7
TGTGCCAGTAGTATATCGGGGGGTGGGTCCTACGAGCAGTACTTC
CASSISGGGSYEQYF
>TRBV19|TRBD2|-|TRBJ2-3
TGTGCCAGTGGCTTAGCGGGAGGAGGAGATACGCAGTATTTT
CASGLAGGGDTQYF